Presented here are 2 T cell receptor beta chains from one specimen sequenced in a study of neoadjuvant anti-PD-1 for oral cavity cancer. Sequencing was performed with immunoSEQ multiplex PCR; in TCRdb, only in-frame clones are kept and a portion is missing. The data contain 15,000 to 20,000 clones, 69% of them singletons. This material consisted of PBMCs, taken before nivolumab (anti-PD-1) treatment. These receptors all stem from a person aged 40-85 years with oral cavity squamous cell carcinoma.

This chain connects TRBV27 to TRBJ2-6, with 8 bases matching TRBD1. V gave up 6 bases and J gave up 0 bases; unmatched junction bases: 7. Germline V CDR1 and CDR2: MNHEY, SMNVEV (reference sequence). The CDR3 is 17 amino acids. The CDR3 region is CASSSGTGFSGANVLTF. CDR3 nucleotides: TGTGCCAGCAGCTCCGGGACAGGCTTCTCTGGGGCCAACGTCCTGACTTTC. Looking up the rest from reference TRBV27 and TRBJ2-6 gives the full variable domain: EAQVTQNPRYLITVTGKKLTVTCSQNMNHEYMSWYRQDPGLGLRQIYYSMNVEVTDKGDVPEGYKVSRKEKRNFPLILESPSPNQTSLYFCASSSGTGFSGANVLTFGAGSRLTVL.

The chain has TRBV9 and TRBJ2-3; D remains ambiguous. CDR1 SGDLS and CDR2 YYNGEE come from the germline V gene. The CDR3 is 15 amino acids. V was pared by 4 bases and J by 6 bases, with 18 bases between. The CDR3 loop is CASSPLLSSRDTQYF. DNA for the CDR3: TGTGCCAGCAGCCCCCTGCTAAGTTCCCGTGATACGCAGTATTTT.